Following are 22 T cell receptor beta chains from one sample sequenced in a study of blood T cell repertoires in COVID-19. Sequencing was performed with immunoSEQ multiplex PCR; in TCRdb, only in-frame clones are kept and a portion is missing. The data contain approximately 480,000 clones, approximately 92% of them seen just once; the ten biggest clones take up 0.7% to 1%. Sequenced material: peripheral blood. The receptors stem from a man between 18 and 35 years old with COVID-19, enrolled during active disease.

The chain joins TRBV10-2 to TRBJ2-7, with D possibly TRBD2 on 6 matching bases. The CDR3 contains 15 residues. From germline, CDR1 is WSHSY and CDR2 SAAADI. Trimming cost V 0 bases and J 4 bases, with 13 bases left between them. CDR3: CASSESAGIWYEQYF. CDR3 nucleotides: TGCGCCAGCAGTGAGTCGGCGGGGATCTGGTACGAGCAGTACTTC.

V and J are TRBV11-1 and TRBJ1-6; 8 bases fit TRBD1. The germline CDR1 and CDR2 sequences are SGHAT and FQDESV (reference sequence). After removal of 6 bases from V and 8 bases from J, the junction contained 6 bases not matched to a gene. The CDR3 consists of 14 residues. The CDR3 DNA sequence: TGTGCCAGCAGACTACAGGGGGGACATTCACCCCTCCACTTT. Amino acids: CASRLQGGHSPLHF. Full variable domain (missing parts from reference TRBV11-1 and TRBJ1-6): EAEVAQSPRYKITEKSQAVAFWCDPISGHATLYWYRQILGQGPELLVQFQDESVVDDSQLPKDRFSAERLKGVDSTLKIQPAELGDSAMYLCASRLQGGHSPLHFGNGTRLTVT.

In its sample, this clone was seen once. This chain joins TRBV2 and TRBJ1-3; 7 bases match TRBD1. The germline gives CDR1 SNHLY, CDR2 FYNNEI. The CDR3 sequence is 13 residues long. Trimming took 6 bases from V and 3 from J; bases not matched to a gene: 2. In DNA form, the CDR3 reads TGTGCCAGCAGCCGGGACAGTGGAAACACCATATATTTT. Translated, it gives CASSRDSGNTIYF.

The chain couples TRBV9 to TRBJ2-2; 8 bases line up with TRBD2. CDR3 length equals 15 residues. Looked up from germline, CDR1 is SGDLS and CDR2 is YYNGEE. V lost 4 bases and J lost 0; bases outside the gene matches: 2. CDR3 nucleotide sequence: TGTGCCAGCAGCCTAGCGGGTCCGAACACCGGGGAGCTGTTTTTT. As protein: CASSLAGPNTGELFF.

The rearrangement joins TRBV11-3 to TRBJ2-7; D is unresolved. CDR1 SGHNT and CDR2 YENEEA come from the germline V gene. V was clipped by 5 bases and J by 0 bases, with 11 bases between them. The CDR3 runs 14 residues. The CDR3 DNA reads TGTGCCAGCAGCCCCCTAGACCCCTCCTACGAGCAGTACTTC. Protein sequence: CASSPLDPSYEQYF.

The chain uses TRBV5-1 and TRBJ2-5, with D possibly matching TRBD1 (5 bases). Trimming removed 7 bases from V and 3 bases from J, with 13 bases in between. CDR1 is SGHRS and CDR2 is YFSETQ in the germline V gene. The CDR3 consists of 13 residues. Here the CDR3 DNA reads TGCGCCAGCGCAACCCAAGGGGAAGAGACCCAGTACTTC. Protein product: CASATQGEETQYF.

The V and J genes are TRBV5-1 and TRBJ2-1, with 9 bases aligning to TRBD2. The CDR3 length is 15 residues. Germline trimming cut 4 bases from V and 4 bases from J; bases unmatched to any gene: 6. The V gene's germline CDR1 is SGHRS and CDR2 YFSETQ. The CDR3 DNA follows: TGCGCCAGCAGCCCTCCAGCGGGGGGTTACAATGAGCAGTTCTTC. This translates into CASSPPAGGYNEQFF. Full variable domain (outside the CDR3, taken from reference TRBV5-1 and TRBJ2-1): KAGVTQTPRYLIKTRGQQVTLSCSPISGHRSVSWYQQTPGQGLQFLFEYFSETQRNKGNFPGRFSGRQFSNSRSEMNVSTLELGDSALYLCASSPPAGGYNEQFFGPGTRLTVL.

This chain joins TRBV27 and TRBJ2-5; TRBD1 aligns across 8 bases. There are 15 residues in the CDR3. Per germline, CDR1 MNHEY and CDR2 SMNVEV (reference sequence). Trimming cost V 7 bases and J 2 bases; bases outside gene matches: 9. Written as DNA, the CDR3 is TGTGCCAGCAAGGGCCCGGGACAGGCTCAAGAGACCCAGTACTTC. Translating it yields CASKGPGQAQETQYF.

The gene calls are TRBV25-1 and TRBJ1-6; 8 positions agree with TRBD1. The CDR3 contains 15 residues. V dropped 7 bases and J dropped 5; count of bases not matched to a gene: 7. Germline V gene sequence: CDR1 MGHDK, CDR2 SYGVNS. The CDR3 DNA follows: TGTGCCAGCACCTCTTTGGACAGGGATAATTCACCCCTCCACTTT. This codes for CASTSLDRDNSPLHF.

J is TRBJ2-2 and V is TRBV5-1; D remains ambiguous. The CDR3 is made up of 15 amino acids. CDR1 and CDR2 (germline): SGHRS, YFSETQ. With 0 bases removed from V and 2 bases from J, the gap between germline ends came to 8 bases. The CDR3 nucleotides read TGCGCCAGCAGCTTGGATCACTCAAACACCGGGGAGCTGTTTTTT. As protein: CASSLDHSNTGELFF.

This clone was counted only a few times. This sample includes further DNA sequences coding for the same CDR3. The chain combines TRBV19 with TRBJ1-5; 9 bases agree with TRBD1. After removal of 6 bases from V and 6 bases from J, the junction contained 3 bases not matched to a gene. This CDR3 contains 13 residues. Germline CDR1 reads LNHDA; CDR2 reads SQIVND (reference sequence). The CDR3 DNA reads TGTGCCAGTAGGGACAGGGGATCTCAGCCCCAGCATTTT. Translating it yields CASRDRGSQPQHF.

The CDR3 sequence: CASSDVGGRVEKLFF. CDR3 nucleotides: TGTGCCAGCAGTGACGTGGGAGGGCGAGTTGAAAAACTGTTTTTT. The chain is built from TRBV2 and TRBJ1-4; D uncertain. There are 15 residues in the CDR3. Germline assignment: CDR1 SNHLY and CDR2 FYNNEI. Trimming shortened V by 3 bases and J by 7 bases, and 15 bases separated the two germline ends.

This clone appeared a single time. The CDR3 nucleotides are TGTGCCAGCAGTTTGGCAGGGGCCCTCGGGTCCTACGAGCAGTACTTC. Its translation: CASSLAGALGSYEQYF. The chain employs TRBV27 and TRBJ2-7; a possible D gene is TRBD1 (6 bases). CDR3 length equals 16 residues. The ends were cut back, 3 bases at V and 1 base at J, with 16 bases in the middle. The germline V gene has CDR1 MNHEY and CDR2 SMNVEV (reference sequence).

This clone was picked up a small number of times. This chain links TRBV5-6 with TRBJ1-1; unclear D gene. Germline CDR1 SGHDT, CDR2 YYEEEE. Trimming left V 0 bases short and J 8 bases short, with 11 bases between. CDR3 size: 13 residues. CDR3 sequence reads: CASSLEREIEAFF. DNA of the CDR3: TGTGCCAGCAGCTTGGAGAGGGAGATAGAAGCTTTCTTT.

CDR3 sequence: CASSPADSLKIYGYTF. The CDR3 region has the DNA TGTGCCAGCAGCCCTGCGGACAGTCTAAAAATCTATGGCTACACCTTC. The chain recombines TRBV6-2 or TRBV6-3 with TRBJ1-2; D possibly corresponds to TRBD1 (6 bases). The ends were cut back, 6 bases at V and 4 bases at J, with 21 bases in the middle. Germline CDR1 MNHEY, CDR2 SVGEGT. The CDR3 has 16 residues.

This clone has only a few counts. This chain uses TRBV5-1 with TRBJ1-6; 7 bases match TRBD1. Per germline, CDR1 SGHRS and CDR2 YFSETQ. Trimming removed 4 bases from V and 5 bases from J; junction bases left unmatched: 3. This CDR3 comprises 14 residues. The CDR3 DNA sequence: TGCGCCAGCAGCCGGCAGGGGGATAATTCACCCCTCCACTTT. It translates to CASSRQGDNSPLHF.

The V and J genes are TRBV5-1 and TRBJ1-3; D remains ambiguous. CDR3 length equals 15 residues. Trimming pared 0 bases from V and 2 bases from J, leaving 9 bases between. Germline CDR1 SGHRS, CDR2 YFSETQ. The CDR3 protein is CASSLAASAGNTIYF. The CDR3 DNA sequence: TGCGCCAGCAGCTTGGCCGCTAGCGCTGGAAACACCATATATTTT.

This clone was seen just once. The chain is built from TRBV13 and TRBJ2-1, with a possible D match to TRBD1 (5 bases). V was shortened by 5 bases and J by 3 bases, with 23 bases between the two germline ends. CDR3 length equals 18 residues. CDR1 is PRHDT, CDR2 FYEKMQ, per germline (reference sequence). The CDR3 DNA follows: TGTGCCAGCAGCCCCCAAGATCGACAGATCGAAAACTACAATGAGCAGTTCTTC. Protein: CASSPQDRQIENYNEQFF.

This clone was detected once. The genes are TRBV7-6 and TRBJ1-6; 9 nucleotides line up with TRBD1. Germline V gives CDR1 SGHVS, CDR2 FNYEAQ. With 1 base clipped from V and 9 bases from J, the junction kept 7 bases outside the gene matches. The length of the CDR3 is 16 residues. The CDR3 DNA reads TGTGCCAGCAGCTTAGGGGGGACAGGGATGGGTTCACCCCTCCACTTT. It specifies CASSLGGTGMGSPLHF. Based on the CDR3 plus reference TRBV7-6 and TRBJ1-6, the full variable domain is GAGVSQSPRYKVTKRGQDVALRCDPISGHVSLYWYRQALGQGPEFLTYFNYEAQQDKSGLPNDRFSAERPEGSISTLTIQRTEQRDSAMYRCASSLGGTGMGSPLHFGNGTRLTVT.

The rearrangement joins TRBV5-1 to TRBJ1-1; TRBD1 agrees at 9 bases. The CDR3 has 14 residues. The junction had 4 bases not matched to a gene; V was cut back by 4 bases and J by 3 bases. Germline assignment: CDR1 SGHRS and CDR2 YFSETQ. CDR3 amino acids: CASSRTGVDTEAFF. The CDR3 region has the DNA TGCGCCAGCAGCAGGACAGGGGTCGACACTGAAGCTTTCTTT.

V usage is TRBV6-5 and J usage is TRBJ1-1; weak D call: TRBD1 (5 bases). CDR3 length: 14 amino acids. V lost 6 bases, J lost 5 bases, and 16 bases lay in between. CDR1 and CDR2 (germline): MNHEY, SVGAGI. The CDR3 is CASRSGGRSTEAFF. CDR3 DNA: TGTGCCAGCAGGTCCGGGGGTCGGTCGACTGAAGCTTTCTTT.

The J gene is TRBJ2-1, the V gene TRBV2; 8 bases line up with TRBD2. The V gene's germline CDR1 is SNHLY and CDR2 FYNNEI. The CDR3 has 17 residues. After removal of 6 bases from V and 6 bases from J, the junction contained 16 bases not matched to a gene. As DNA, the CDR3 is TGTGCCAGCAGCGGGGGGGTTGGGACTAGGCGAGGCAATGAGCAGTTCTTC. Residues: CASSGGVGTRRGNEQFF.